The 27 T cell receptor beta chains listed next were all sequenced from one sample in a study of esophageal squamous cell carcinoma tumors. After a first PCR with P20EA plus a TCR alpha or TCR beta constant-region primer, a nested PCR used CA2 or CB2. TCR genes were amplified by unbiased adaptor ligation RT-PCR, with reverse transcription primed by a polyT18-containing BSL-18E primer. A single record per CDR3 protein comes from TCRdb applying MiXCR to the 5' RACE reads. This table has just over 1,000 distinct CDR3 sequences, around an eighth appearing once. Input material: tumor tissue. The receptor source for this set is a man aged 50-79 years with esophageal squamous cell carcinoma.

This clonotype was detected only a few times. This chain links TRBV20-1 with TRBJ2-5; 9 nucleotides align to TRBD1. V was pared by 3 bases and J by 1 base, with 9 bases of the junction left unmatched. Germline loops: CDR1 DFQATT, CDR2 SNEGSKA (reference sequence). The CDR3 loop spans 16 amino acids. CDR3 coding DNA: TGCAGTGCTAGTGAGGGACAGGGCGAGCTCCAAGAGACCCAGTACTTC. Its translation is CSASEGQGELQETQYF.

This clonotype is labeled as medium-sized. The J gene is TRBJ2-2, the V gene TRBV14; 11 bases are a match to TRBD1. V was clipped by 5 bases and J by 5 bases; unmatched bases: 7. The CDR3 loop spans 16 amino acids. The germline V gene encodes CDR1 SGHDN and CDR2 FVKESK. In nucleotides, the CDR3 is TGTGCCAGCAGCAAAGGACAGGGGGCTCGGACCGGGGAGCTGTTTTTT. Protein: CASSKGQGARTGELFF.

This clonotype is labeled medium-sized. V is TRBV28 and J is TRBJ1-5, with D possibly TRBD1 on 6 matching bases. Germline CDR1 and CDR2: MDHEN and SYDVKM. The CDR3 has 17 amino acids. The V end lost 3 bases, the J end lost 0 bases, and 15 bases lay between the germline ends. The CDR3 DNA is TGTGCCAGCAGTTTCAGGGGTGGAGTTTATAGCAATCAGCCCCAGCATTTT. Amino acids: CASSFRGGVYSNQPQHF. The complete variable domain, with remaining parts taken from reference TRBV28 and TRBJ1-5, reads DVKVTQSSRYLVKRTGEKVFLECVQDMDHENMFWYRQDPGLGLRLIYFSYDVKMKEKGDIPEGYSVSREKKERFSLILESASTNQTSMYLCASSFRGGVYSNQPQHFGDGTRLSIL.

In regard to this clonotype: A far larger clone is a single base away, which makes a read error likely. This chain uses TRBV6-5 with TRBJ2-7; 10 bases are a match to TRBD2. The CDR3 length is 15 residues. J lost 7 bases, V lost 0 bases, and 6 bases had no gene match. Germline V lookup: CDR1 MNHEY, CDR2 SVGAGI. This chain's CDR3 is CASSYSTSGHNEQYF. CDR3 sequence (DNA): TGTGCCAGCAGTTACTCGACTAGCGGGCACAATGAGCAGTACTTC.

With regard to this clonotype: Mismatch with germline at one junction end may stem from a read error. V and J are TRBV28 and TRBJ1-2; 8 bases are shared with TRBD1. Looked up from germline, CDR1 is MDHEN and CDR2 is SYDVKM. The CDR3 is 14 residues long. CDR3 DNA: TGTGTCAGCAGACCGACAGGGGCCCGAGGTGGCGACACCTTC. Amino acid sequence: CVSRPTGARGGDTF.

Judged by abundance, this clonotype is medium-sized. The rearrangement uses TRBV24-1 and TRBJ2-3; D could derive from TRBD1 or TRBD2 (5 bases each). CDR1 and CDR2 (germline): KGHDR, SFDVKD. V was trimmed by 3 bases and J by 0 bases, leaving 12 bases between them. This CDR3 comprises 16 residues. The CDR3 DNA reads TGTGCCACCAGTGATCCGGGACGGAAAAGCACAGATACGCAGTATTTT. This sequence encodes CATSDPGRKSTDTQYF.

J is TRBJ2-7 and V is TRBV7-2; 13 bases map to TRBD2. After removal of 2 bases from V and 12 bases from J, the junction contained 10 bases not matched to a gene. In germline, CDR1 is SGHTA, CDR2 FQGNSA. The CDR3 is 15 amino acids. CDR3 protein: CASSLRTSGSYQLYF. The DNA of the CDR3 is TGTGCCAGCAGCTTAAGGACTAGCGGGAGCTACCAGCTGTACTTC.

This clonotype is large by share. This chain uses TRBV5-6 with TRBJ1-5; weak D call: TRBD1 (5 bases). The CDR3 has 14 residues. CDR1 is SGHDT and CDR2 is YYEEEE in the germline V gene. The V end was cut by 3 bases, the J end by 6 bases, with 13 bases between. CDR3 nucleotide sequence: TGTGCCAGCAGCTGGGGCCCCTCGGGTCAGCCCCAGCATTTT. Translating it yields CASSWGPSGQPQHF.

This clonotype was observed a few times. The chain combines TRBV24-1 with TRBJ2-5; TRBD2 agrees at 10 bases. Germline CDR1 and CDR2: KGHDR and SFDVKD. This CDR3 comprises 19 residues. V trimming: 3 bases; J trimming: 5 bases; junction bases outside the gene matches: 17. The CDR3, as DNA: TGTGCCACCAGTGATACTTCCGGGACTAGCGACATCACTGGGGAGACCCAGTACTTC. It is translated as CATSDTSGTSDITGETQYF.

In its sample, this clonotype was seen a few times. The chain employs TRBV12-3 or TRBV12-4 and TRBJ2-5; 7 nucleotides match TRBD1. Trimming removed 2 bases from V and 4 bases from J; junction bases left unmatched: 1. The CDR3 extends over 13 amino acids. The CDR3 DNA reads as TGTGCCAGCAGTTTACAGGGGGTAGAGACCCAGTACTTC. Its translation: CASSLQGVETQYF.

By share, this clonotype counts as medium-sized (0.01 to 0.1%). This chain joins TRBV6-6 and TRBJ1-3, with D uncertain. Germline V CDR1 and CDR2: MNHNY, SVGAGI (reference sequence). V lost 5 bases and J lost 4, with 15 bases in between. The CDR3 runs 15 residues. DNA for the CDR3: TGTGCCAGCAGTGTCCAGAGGCCGGGAGGAAACACCATATATTTT. Protein sequence: CASSVQRPGGNTIYF.

Relative to its sample, this clonotype is large. The DNA for the CDR3 is TGTGCCAGCAGCCAAGATCTCTACGGGGAAAAACTGTTTTTT. Its translation: CASSQDLYGEKLFF. This sequence joins TRBV7-2 and TRBJ1-4, with no clear D. Germline CDR1 and CDR2: SGHTA and FQGNSA. The CDR3 contains 14 residues. V was cut by 5 bases and J by 8 bases, with 15 bases left in between.

CDR3 in DNA: TGCAGCGCCTCGGGTCGGCTTTCTAATGAAAAACTGTTTTTT. Protein product: CSASGRLSNEKLFF. V is TRBV29-1 and J is TRBJ1-4, with unresolved D. The germline CDR1 and CDR2 sequences are SQVTM and ANQGSEA. CDR3 length: 14 amino acids. Trimming removed 7 bases from V and 3 bases from J, with 15 bases in between. Complete variable domain (other parts from reference TRBV29-1 and TRBJ1-4): SAVISQKPSRDICQRGTSLTIQCQVDSQVTMMFWYRQQPGQSLTLIATANQGSEATYESGFVIDKFPISRPNLTFSTLTVSNMSPEDSSIYLCSASGRLSNEKLFFGSGTQLSVL.

This clonotype is judged large (0.1 to 1%). J is TRBJ2-5 and V is TRBV3-1; no clear D gene. CDR3 length: 15 residues. The V end was cut by 0 bases, the J end by 1 base, with 9 bases between. Germline CDR1 is LGHDT and CDR2 is YNNKEL (reference sequence). In DNA, the CDR3 is TGTGCCAGCAGCCAAGATTACGGCTTCCAAGAGACCCAGTACTTC. This encodes CASSQDYGFQETQYF.

This chain links TRBV18 with TRBJ1-5, with D possibly matching TRBD1 (5 bases). The V end was cut by 2 bases, the J end by 1 base, with 6 bases between. The CDR3 sequence is 14 residues long. Germline V gives CDR1 KGHSH, CDR2 LQKENI. CDR3 nucleotide sequence: TGTGCCAGCTCACCAGGGGGGAGCAATCAGCCCCAGCATTTT. Its translation: CASSPGGSNQPQHF.

Sample share makes this clonotype medium-sized. V usage is TRBV5-6 and J usage is TRBJ1-3; TRBD1 matches 7 bases. From germline, CDR1 is SGHDT and CDR2 YYEEEE. The CDR3 sequence is 16 residues long. The V segment lost 5 bases and the J segment 0 bases; nucleotides outside the gene matches: 8. CDR3 loop: CASSHGQALSGNTIYF. Here the CDR3 DNA reads TGTGCCAGCAGTCACGGACAGGCGCTCTCTGGAAACACCATATATTTT.

This clonotype is labeled medium-sized. The CDR3 DNA follows: TGTGCCAGCAGTTTGGGGGGACTAGCCCCTTACAATGAGCAGTTCTTC. It encodes CASSLGGLAPYNEQFF. This sequence joins TRBV27 and TRBJ2-1; 9 bases are shared with TRBD2. The CDR3 is made up of 16 amino acids. The germline gives CDR1 MNHEY, CDR2 SMNVEV (reference sequence). J lost 4 bases, V lost 3 bases, and 7 bases had no gene match.

This clonotype is medium-sized within its sample. V usage is TRBV6-1 and J usage is TRBJ2-3; the D gene is possibly TRBD2 (5 bases). V was clipped by 5 bases and J by 2 bases, with 14 bases between them. Germline CDR1 MNHNS, CDR2 SASEGT. The CDR3 runs to 15 residues. CDR3 region: CASSWHLTNTDTQYF. The CDR3 region has the DNA TGTGCCAGCAGTTGGCATCTGACTAACACAGATACGCAGTATTTT.

Notes on this clonotype: This could be a read error, since a much larger clone is one nucleotide away. J is TRBJ2-7 and V is TRBV28; D not certain. The CDR3 is 12 residues long. The ends were cut back, 4 bases at V and 5 bases at J, with 9 bases in the middle. Germline V gene data show CDR1 as MDHEN and CDR2 as SYDVKM. The CDR3 DNA follows: TGTGCCAGCAGTTCCCCGATGAACGAGCAGTACTTC. This codes for CASSSPMNEQYF.

This clonotype is termed medium-sized. The genes are TRBV28 and TRBJ1-4; D is possibly TRBD1 (6 bases). The germline V gene has CDR1 MDHEN and CDR2 SYDVKM. Trimming took 3 bases from V and 4 from J, leaving 9 bases between them. This CDR3 comprises 14 residues. DNA of the CDR3: TGTGCCAGCAGTTTGGGACAACATAATGAAAAACTGTTTTTT. Residues: CASSLGQHNEKLFF. Full variable domain (remainder filled in from reference TRBV28 and TRBJ1-4): DVKVTQSSRYLVKRTGEKVFLECVQDMDHENMFWYRQDPGLGLRLIYFSYDVKMKEKGDIPEGYSVSREKKERFSLILESASTNQTSMYLCASSLGQHNEKLFFGSGTQLSVL.

This chain links TRBV11-1 with TRBJ2-1; D remains unclear. The germline CDR1 and CDR2 sequences are SGHAT and FQDESV (reference sequence). Between the trimmed V and J ends, which lost 2 bases and 7 bases, there was a span of 9 bases. The CDR3 runs 13 residues. The CDR3 DNA reads TGTGCCAGCAGCTTACTACACTTAAATGAGCAGTTCTTC. Residues: CASSLLHLNEQFF.

This clonotype is termed medium-sized. The V and J genes are TRBV2 and TRBJ2-6; D ambiguous. Germline V gene sequence: CDR1 SNHLY, CDR2 FYNNEI. With 6 bases removed from V and 0 bases from J, the gap between germline ends came to 9 bases. The CDR3 has 15 residues. The DNA for the CDR3 is TGTGCCAGCAGCCCAACCAGCTCTGGGGCCAACGTCCTGACTTTC. This translates into CASSPTSSGANVLTF.

Relative to its sample, this clonotype is medium-sized. The V and J genes are TRBV24-1 and TRBJ2-3, with TRBD2 matching over 8 bases. V lost 5 bases to trimming and J lost 5 bases; unmatched junction nucleotides: 5. The germline gives CDR1 KGHDR, CDR2 SFDVKD. CDR3 size: 14 residues. Here the CDR3 DNA reads TGTGCCACCAGTGCGAGCGGGAGTAGAGATACGCAGTATTTT. It specifies CATSASGSRDTQYF.

This clonotype is large within its sample. This chain connects TRBV7-3 to TRBJ2-2; D is ambiguous. Deletions cut 5 bases from V and 5 bases from J, with 15 bases between. CDR1 and CDR2 (germline): SGHTA, FQGTGA. The CDR3 is 15 amino acids. The CDR3 sequence: CASSPQLTETGELFF. The CDR3 nucleotides read TGTGCCAGCAGCCCCCAACTCACAGAAACCGGGGAGCTGTTTTTT.

The chain carries TRBV20-1 and TRBJ1-5, with a weak D call TRBD1 (6 bases). The CDR3 has 15 residues. V was shortened by 1 base and J by 6 bases, with 16 bases between the two germline ends. Germline V lookup: CDR1 DFQATT, CDR2 SNEGSKA (reference sequence). DNA for the CDR3: TGCAGTGCTAGAGTGGCCGGGGGCTTTGCTCAGCCCCAGCATTTT. Its protein product is CSARVAGGFAQPQHF.

Sample share makes this clonotype medium-sized. The V call is TRBV20-1, the J call TRBJ2-2, with TRBD2 matching over 12 bases. The germline gives CDR1 DFQATT, CDR2 SNEGSKA (reference sequence). The CDR3 spans 13 residues. Germline trimming cut 1 base from V and 13 bases from J; bases unmatched to any gene: 4. The chain's CDR3 is CSARATSGSRLFF. As DNA, the CDR3 is TGCAGTGCTAGAGCGACTAGCGGGAGTAGGCTGTTTTTT.

By sample fraction, this clonotype is large. The chain combines TRBV5-5 with TRBJ2-1; D possibly matches TRBD1 or TRBD2 (5 bases each). Per the germline V gene, CDR1 is SGHKS and CDR2 is YYEKEE (reference sequence). The CDR3 runs to 13 residues. The germline V and J ends were trimmed by 3 bases and 5 bases, with 9 bases remaining between them. The CDR3 DNA reads TGTGCCAGCAGCTGGGGACCTGACAATGAGCAGTTCTTC. Its translation is CASSWGPDNEQFF.